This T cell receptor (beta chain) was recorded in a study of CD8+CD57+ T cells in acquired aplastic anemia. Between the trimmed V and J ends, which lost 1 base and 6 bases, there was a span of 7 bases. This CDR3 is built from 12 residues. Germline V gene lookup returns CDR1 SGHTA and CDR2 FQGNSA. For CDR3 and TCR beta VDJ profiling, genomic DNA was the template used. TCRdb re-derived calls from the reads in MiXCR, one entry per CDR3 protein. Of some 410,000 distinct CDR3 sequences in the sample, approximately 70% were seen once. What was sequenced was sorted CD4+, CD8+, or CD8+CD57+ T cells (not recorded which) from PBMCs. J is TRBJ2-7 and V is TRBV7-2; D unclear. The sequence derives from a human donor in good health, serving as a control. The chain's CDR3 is CASSLGVPEQYF. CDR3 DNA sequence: TGTGCCAGCAGCTTAGGGGTTCCCGAGCAGTACTTC.